One sample yielded the 8 T cell receptor beta chains listed below, sequenced in a study of shared clonotypes between healthy human individuals. Profiled with immunoSEQ multiplex PCR; TCRdb holds only in-frame clones, not every one. The sample includes 2 million to 2.5 million clones, around 92% of them seen just once. The sequenced sample consisted of naive CD4+ T cells from PBMCs. Subset here: CD45RA+ positively selected. The origin of the receptors is a man between 18 and 35 years old in good health. Some clones in this sample may be carry-over from other donors' samples.

Notes on this clone: The sample contains more than one DNA sequence encoding this CDR3. The chain carries TRBV9 and TRBJ1-5; D call uncertain. CDR3 length: 13 amino acids. Trimming shortened V by 0 bases and J by 5 bases, and 6 bases separated the two germline ends. Germline CDR1 reads SGDLS; CDR2 reads YYNGEE. CDR3 loop: CASSVAPDQPQHF. In DNA form, the CDR3 reads TGTGCCAGCAGCGTAGCACCCGATCAGCCCCAGCATTTT. The full variable domain, completed using reference TRBV9 and TRBJ1-5, is DSGVTQTPKHLITATGQRVTLRCSPRSGDLSVYWYQQSLDQGLQFLIQYYNGEERAKGNILERFSAQQFPDLHSELNLSSLELGDSALYFCASSVAPDQPQHFGDGTRLSIL.

The rearrangement uses TRBV28 and TRBJ1-2, with unresolved D. Germline-derived CDR1 and CDR2 are MDHEN and SYDVKM. The CDR3 consists of 13 residues. Trimming removed 5 bases at V and 6 bases at J, with 13 bases between. The CDR3: CASSPRLLDGYTF. CDR3 sequence (DNA): TGTGCCAGCAGTCCCCGGCTCTTGGATGGCTACACCTTC.

This clone was detected once. CDR3 sequence: CASSERGLLNYGYTF. CDR3 DNA sequence: TGTGCCAGCAGTGAACGGGGGTTATTAAACTATGGCTACACCTTC. The J gene is TRBJ1-2, the V gene TRBV2; D might be TRBD1 (5 bases). There are 15 residues in the CDR3. Trimming shortened V by 2 bases and J by 2 bases, and 12 bases separated the two germline ends. Germline V gene data show CDR1 as SNHLY and CDR2 as FYNNEI.

The V gene is TRBV18, the J gene TRBJ2-7, with TRBD2 matching over 11 bases. The J segment lost 4 bases and the V segment lost 1 base, leaving 6 bases of the junction unmatched. CDR1 and CDR2 from the germline V gene are KGHSH and LQKENI. CDR3 length: 16 amino acids. The CDR3 region has the DNA TGTGCCAGCTCACCACATAGCGGGAGGGCATGGTACGAGCAGTACTTC. This gives the protein CASSPHSGRAWYEQYF.

The genes are TRBV10-3 and TRBJ2-7, with 9 positions matching TRBD1. Germline V gives CDR1 ENHRY, CDR2 SYGVKD. With 9 bases clipped from V and 3 bases from J, the junction kept 9 bases outside the gene matches. This CDR3 has 14 amino acids. In nucleotides, the CDR3 is TGTGCCATTTCCTTATCGACAGGGGGCTACGAGCAGTACTTC. Translating gives CAISLSTGGYEQYF.

A few counts support this clone. V usage is TRBV19 and J usage is TRBJ1-1, with D maybe TRBD1 (6 bases). Germline V CDR1 and CDR2: LNHDA, SQIVND (reference sequence). The V end lost 5 bases, the J end lost 9 bases, and 25 bases lay between the germline ends. This CDR3 spans 16 amino acids. The CDR3 reads CASSPFWGTLTNQAFF. DNA of the CDR3: TGTGCCAGTAGTCCCTTTTGGGGGACACTGACTAATCAAGCTTTCTTT.

For the CDR3, the DNA is TGTGCCAGCAGCTTCACAGGGAACTTGAACACTGAAGCTTTCTTT. This encodes CASSFTGNLNTEAFF. V and J are TRBV7-2 and TRBJ1-1; a possible D gene is TRBD1 (6 bases). In germline, CDR1 is SGHTA, CDR2 FQGNSA. Trimming took off 3 bases at V and 0 bases at J, with 11 bases between the two ends. This CDR3 comprises 15 residues.

This chain uses TRBV4-2 with TRBJ2-3; no definite D call. The CDR3 is 15 residues long. V lost 1 base, J lost 1 base, and 9 bases lay in between. Germline V gene data show CDR1 as LGHNA and CDR2 as YNFKEQ. Written as DNA, the CDR3 is TGTGCCAGCAGCCAAGTTCTAGAGGGCACAGATACGCAGTATTTT. Translated, it gives CASSQVLEGTDTQYF.